Presented here are 29 T cell receptor beta chains from one specimen sequenced in a study of blood T cell repertoires in COVID-19. Produced via immunoSEQ multiplex PCR; TCRdb's table is partial and in-frame only. The sample contains more than 110,000 clones, around 83% of which appear only once. Sample: peripheral blood. These receptors originate from a woman of 80 years or more with acute or convalescent COVID-19.

The CDR3 reads CAWSVSSSGELFF. DNA for the CDR3: TGTGCCTGGAGTGTGAGTTCTTCCGGGGAGCTGTTTTTT. V is TRBV30 and J is TRBJ2-2; no clear D. This CDR3 region has 13 residues. Per germline, CDR1 GTSNPN and CDR2 SVGIG (reference sequence). The V end was cut by 0 bases, the J end by 6 bases, with 8 bases between.

This chain connects TRBV15 to TRBJ2-6; D uncertain. The CDR3 contains 15 residues. Per the germline V gene, CDR1 is LNHNV and CDR2 is YYDKDF (reference sequence). V lost 5 bases to trimming and J lost 1 base, with 9 bases between them. This CDR3 reads CATSPLNSGANVLTF. The CDR3 DNA sequence: TGTGCCACCAGCCCCTTAAATTCTGGGGCCAACGTCCTGACTTTC.

The chain has TRBV27 and TRBJ2-2; D call uncertain. CDR3 length equals 17 residues. CDR1 is MNHEY, CDR2 SMNVEV, per germline (reference sequence). Trimming shortened V by 8 bases and J by 3 bases, and 22 bases separated the two germline ends. Written as DNA, the CDR3 is TGTGCCAGCGGCCCTCTGCTGGCCAGGCCAGACACCGGGGAGCTGTTTTTT. This codes for CASGPLLARPDTGELFF.

V is TRBV18 and J is TRBJ1-3, with D possibly TRBD1 on 5 matching bases. Germline CDR1 reads KGHSH; CDR2 reads LQKENI. V lost 5 bases to trimming and J lost 4 bases, with 18 bases between them. The CDR3 is 16 amino acids. CDR3 bases: TGTGCCAGCTCATCCGTGGAAGGGGCGAAAGGAAACACCATATATTTT. It encodes CASSSVEGAKGNTIYF.

The chain recombines TRBV27 with TRBJ2-1; 9 nucleotides line up with TRBD2. Germline CDR1 is MNHEY and CDR2 is SMNVEV (reference sequence). CDR3 size: 15 residues. The ends lost 6 bases at V and 0 bases at J; junction bases unmatched: 3. The CDR3 is CASSETSGSYNEQFF. The CDR3 DNA reads TGTGCCAGCAGCGAGACTAGCGGCTCCTACAATGAGCAGTTCTTC.

This clone was seen ten or more times. The chain is built from TRBV3-1 (or the pseudogene TRBV3-2) and TRBJ2-5; maybe TRBD2 (5 bases). Per germline, CDR1 LGHDT and CDR2 YNNKEL (reference sequence). Trimming pared 7 bases from V and 2 bases from J, leaving 14 bases between. The CDR3 covers 14 residues. The CDR3 reads CASTRGQRQETQYF. CDR3 DNA: TGTGCCAGCACTCGAGGGCAGCGACAAGAGACCCAGTACTTC.

J is TRBJ2-7 and V is TRBV2; perhaps TRBD2 as D (6 bases). CDR1 and CDR2 from the germline V gene are SNHLY and FYNNEI. Trimming cost V 6 bases and J 3 bases, with 12 bases left between them. The CDR3 runs 13 residues. CDR3 DNA: TGTGCCAGCAGACCGGGACTCTTCTACGAGCAGTACTTC. This translates into CASRPGLFYEQYF.

V and J are TRBV12-3 or TRBV12-4 and TRBJ1-5, with D uncertain. The V end was cut by 7 bases, the J end by 4 bases, with 5 bases between. The CDR3 runs to 11 residues. In DNA form, the CDR3 reads TGTGCCAGCACCCAGAATCAGCCCCAGCATTTT. It codes for CASTQNQPQHF.

V is TRBV4-1 and J is TRBJ1-5; a weak D match, TRBD1 (6 bases). The V and J ends lost 2 bases and 4 bases respectively, with 15 bases between them. This CDR3 is 16 amino acids long. CDR1 is MGHRA and CDR2 is YSYEKL in the germline V gene. In nucleotides, the CDR3 is TGCGCCAGCAGCCAAACGGCCGTTACAGGGAATCAGCCCCAGCATTTT. This gives the protein CASSQTAVTGNQPQHF.

The chain employs TRBV24-1 and TRBJ2-5, with 9 bases fitting TRBD1. V dropped 5 bases and J dropped 5; count of bases not matched to a gene: 11. Germline V gene lookup returns CDR1 KGHDR and CDR2 SFDVKD. CDR3 size: 16 residues. CDR3 residues: CATSGPGQGWEETQYF. CDR3 sequence (DNA): TGTGCCACCAGTGGACCCGGACAGGGGTGGGAGGAGACCCAGTACTTC.

The chain is built from TRBV27 and TRBJ1-3; 10 bases match TRBD1. The junction had 6 bases not matched to a gene; V was cut back by 3 bases and J by 4 bases. CDR1 is MNHEY, CDR2 SMNVEV, per germline (reference sequence). The CDR3 is 16 amino acids. CDR3 DNA sequence: TGTGCCAGCAGTTTCCGCGGGACAGGGGTCGGAAACACCATATATTTT. It is translated as CASSFRGTGVGNTIYF.

The chain carries TRBV5-1 and TRBJ1-1, with TRBD1 identical over 8 bases. The junction had 20 bases not matched to a gene; V was cut back by 0 bases and J by 4 bases. The CDR3 loop spans 20 amino acids. CDR1 SGHRS and CDR2 YFSETQ come from the germline V gene. CDR3 loop: CASSLDPETGARYWGTEAFF. The CDR3, as DNA: TGCGCCAGCAGCTTGGACCCCGAGACAGGGGCGCGCTACTGGGGCACTGAAGCTTTCTTT. Together with reference TRBV5-1 and TRBJ1-1, the CDR3 gives the full variable domain: KAGVTQTPRYLIKTRGQQVTLSCSPISGHRSVSWYQQTPGQGLQFLFEYFSETQRNKGNFPGRFSGRQFSNSRSEMNVSTLELGDSALYLCASSLDPETGARYWGTEAFFGQGTRLTVV.

V gene TRBV3-1 (or the pseudogene TRBV3-2) combines with J gene TRBJ1-3; the D gene is possibly TRBD1 (5 bases). The CDR3 has 13 amino acids. The V gene's germline CDR1 is LGHDT and CDR2 YNNKEL (reference sequence). Trimming cost V 3 bases and J 10 bases, with 13 bases left between them. The CDR3, as DNA: TGTGCCAGCAGCCACGGGGGTGGAAGGACCATATATTTT. This sequence encodes CASSHGGGRTIYF.

The rearrangement joins TRBV7-9 to TRBJ1-1; the D gene is possibly TRBD1 (5 bases). Between the trimmed V and J ends, which lost 5 bases and 0 bases, there was a span of 16 bases. Germline-derived CDR1 and CDR2 are SEHNR and FQNEAQ (reference sequence). The CDR3 has 16 residues. This CDR3 reads CASSRPGDYMNTEAFF. The CDR3 nucleotides are TGTGCCAGCAGCCGACCGGGGGATTACATGAACACTGAAGCTTTCTTT. Together with reference TRBV7-9 and TRBJ1-1, the CDR3 gives the full variable domain: DTGVSQNPRHKITKRGQNVTFRCDPISEHNRLYWYRQTLGQGPEFLTYFQNEAQLEKSRLLSDRFSAERPKGSFSTLEIQRTEQGDSAMYLCASSRPGDYMNTEAFFGQGTRLTVV.

This clone was seen many times. J is TRBJ1-2 and V is TRBV9; weak D call: TRBD1 (5 bases). The V gene's germline CDR1 is SGDLS and CDR2 YYNGEE. The CDR3 is 15 amino acids. Trimming pared 4 bases from V and 7 bases from J, leaving 20 bases between. The CDR3 DNA reads TGTGCCAGCAGCCCGACCCCCAGGGTCGTGAGTGGCTACACCTTC. Translated: CASSPTPRVVSGYTF.

V usage is TRBV10-2 and J usage is TRBJ1-3; 7 bases map to TRBD1. The CDR3 loop spans 15 amino acids. CDR1 is WSHSY and CDR2 is SAAADI in the germline V gene. J was trimmed by 3 bases and V by 7 bases; bases with no gene match: 9. The CDR3 sequence: CASTLDRLSGNTIYF. The CDR3 DNA reads as TGCGCCAGCACCCTGGACAGGCTCAGTGGAAACACCATATATTTT.

Comment on this clone: This sample also contains other DNA sequences that code for the same CDR3. This chain uses TRBV3-1 (or the pseudogene TRBV3-2) with TRBJ1-1; TRBD1 agrees at 7 bases. From germline, CDR1 is LGHDT and CDR2 YNNKEL (reference sequence). Germline trimming cut 2 bases from V and 1 base from J; bases unmatched to any gene: 1. The CDR3 loop spans 14 amino acids. DNA for the CDR3: TGTGCCAGCAGCCAACCAGGGGGGAACACTGAAGCTTTCTTT. It encodes CASSQPGGNTEAFF.

The chain employs TRBV5-6 and TRBJ1-2, with a tentative D call TRBD1 (5 bases). This CDR3 has 14 amino acids. Trimming took off 4 bases at V and 5 bases at J, with 15 bases between the two ends. CDR1 is SGHDT and CDR2 is YYEEEE in the germline V gene. The CDR3 is CASSRGWQGYGYTF. Written as DNA, the CDR3 is TGTGCCAGCAGCCGCGGTTGGCAGGGTTATGGCTACACCTTC.

V usage is TRBV5-6 and J usage is TRBJ1-3; 9 nucleotides line up with TRBD1. V gave up 4 bases and J gave up 2 bases; unmatched junction bases: 4. Per germline, CDR1 SGHDT and CDR2 YYEEEE. The length of the CDR3 is 15 residues. CDR3 sequence reads: CASSNTGGTGNTIYF. The CDR3 coding sequence is TGTGCCAGCAGCAACACAGGGGGCACTGGAAACACCATATATTTT.

Only one count was recorded for this clone. The genes are TRBV21-1 and TRBJ1-4. TRBV21-1 is a pseudogene locus. The CDR3 has 14 residues. CDR3 sequence reads: CASSREVSREKLFF. The CDR3 nucleotides are TGTGCCAGCAGCAGGGAGGTGAGTAGGGAAAAACTGTTTTTT.

This clone showed up just once. The rearrangement links TRBV27 to TRBJ2-3; maybe TRBD1 (5 bases). This CDR3 has 16 residues. Germline V gene lookup returns CDR1 MNHEY and CDR2 SMNVEV (reference sequence). The germline V and J ends were trimmed by 1 base and 6 bases, with 17 bases remaining between them. The CDR3 region is CASSLYVGQGIDTQYF. CDR3 bases: TGTGCCAGCAGTTTATACGTTGGCCAGGGAATTGATACGCAGTATTTT.

The CDR3 loop is CASTSRDIYTDTQYF. The CDR3 bases are TGTGCCAGCACTTCCCGGGACATCTACACAGATACGCAGTATTTT. The chain joins TRBV28 to TRBJ2-3, with D perhaps TRBD1 (6 bases). CDR3 size: 15 residues. With 7 bases removed from V and 2 bases from J, the gap between germline ends came to 16 bases. CDR1 is MDHEN, CDR2 SYDVKM, per germline.

The chain joins TRBV7-9 to TRBJ1-1; maybe TRBD1 (5 bases). In germline, CDR1 is SEHNR, CDR2 FQNEAQ (reference sequence). The CDR3 totals 14 residues. Trimming removed 3 bases from V and 10 bases from J, with 18 bases in between. For the CDR3, the DNA is TGTGCCAGCAGCTTGAGCAGGGCCGGTAGTCGAGCTTTCTTT. It is translated as CASSLSRAGSRAFF.

This clone was seen repeatedly, ten times or more. This chain joins TRBV27 and TRBJ2-7, with D tentatively TRBD1 (6 bases). This CDR3 is built from 12 residues. The germline gives CDR1 MNHEY, CDR2 SMNVEV (reference sequence). The V gene lost 8 bases and the J gene lost 3 bases, with 11 bases spanning the gap. CDR3 coding DNA: TGTGCCAGCCAGGACAGCTACTACGAGCAGTACTTC. It translates to CASQDSYYEQYF.

The rearrangement links TRBV5-1 to TRBJ2-5; weak D call: TRBD1 (6 bases). V was cut by 8 bases and J by 5 bases, with 16 bases left in between. Germline V lookup: CDR1 SGHRS, CDR2 YFSETQ. This CDR3 has 13 amino acids. CDR3: CASGTNPWETQYF. The CDR3 region has the DNA TGCGCCAGTGGGACAAACCCCTGGGAGACCCAGTACTTC.

The V call is TRBV6-1, the J call TRBJ2-5; maybe TRBD1 (6 bases). Trimming shortened V by 4 bases and J by 1 base, and 19 bases separated the two germline ends. Germline assignment: CDR1 MNHNS and CDR2 SASEGT. The CDR3 spans 17 residues. DNA of the CDR3: TGTGCCAGCAGTGGACCCCGGGACACATATCCCCAAGAGACCCAGTACTTC. It yields the protein CASSGPRDTYPQETQYF.

J is TRBJ2-1 and V is TRBV29-1, with 8 bases fitting TRBD1. Trimming removed 4 bases from V and 7 bases from J; junction bases left unmatched: 3. The CDR3 covers 12 residues. Germline assignment: CDR1 SQVTM and CDR2 ANQGSEA. This CDR3 reads CSVGQGANEQFF. CDR3 sequence (DNA): TGCAGCGTTGGGCAGGGGGCAAATGAGCAGTTCTTC.

This sequence joins TRBV28 and TRBJ1-2; 9 bases match TRBD1. The V segment lost 3 bases and the J segment 2 bases; nucleotides outside the gene matches: 4. The CDR3 has 15 residues. The germline gives CDR1 MDHEN, CDR2 SYDVKM. The CDR3 nucleotides read TGTGCCAGCAGTTTGGGACAGGGATGGAACTATGGCTACACCTTC. This sequence encodes CASSLGQGWNYGYTF.

This clone was seen only once. The gene calls are TRBV12-3 or TRBV12-4 and TRBJ1-1; D gene uncertain. Trimming removed 3 bases from V and 6 bases from J, with 8 bases in between. The CDR3 covers 12 residues. The CDR3: CASSLYSSEAFF. In DNA, the CDR3 is TGTGCCAGCAGTTTGTACAGCTCTGAAGCTTTCTTT.